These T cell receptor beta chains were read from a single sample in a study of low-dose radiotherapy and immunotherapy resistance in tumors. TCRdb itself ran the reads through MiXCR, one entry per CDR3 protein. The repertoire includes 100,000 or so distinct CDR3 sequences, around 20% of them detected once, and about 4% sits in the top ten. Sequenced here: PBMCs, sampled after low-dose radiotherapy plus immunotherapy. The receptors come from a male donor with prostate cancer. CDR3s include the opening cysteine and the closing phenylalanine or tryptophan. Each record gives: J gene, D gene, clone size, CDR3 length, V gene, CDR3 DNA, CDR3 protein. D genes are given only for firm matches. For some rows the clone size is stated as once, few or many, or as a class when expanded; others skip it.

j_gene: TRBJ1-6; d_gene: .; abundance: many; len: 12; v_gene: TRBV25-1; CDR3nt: TGTGCCAGCAGTGAATATAGTTCACCCCTCCACTTT; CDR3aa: CASSEYSSPLHF
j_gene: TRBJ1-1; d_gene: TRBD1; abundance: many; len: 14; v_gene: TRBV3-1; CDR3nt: TGTGCCAGCAGCCCCTACAGGGGGAACACTGAAGCTTTCTTT; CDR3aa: CASSPYRGNTEAFF
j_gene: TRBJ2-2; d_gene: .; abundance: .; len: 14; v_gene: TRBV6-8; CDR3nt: TGTGCCAGCAGTGAAGCCCTGAAGACCGGGGAGCTGTTTTTT; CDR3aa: CASSEALKTGELFF
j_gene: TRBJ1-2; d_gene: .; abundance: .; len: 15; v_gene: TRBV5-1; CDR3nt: TGCGCCAGCGGCGCGGCAGGTCATTTGGGCTATGGCTACACCTTC; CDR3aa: CASGAAGHLGYGYTF
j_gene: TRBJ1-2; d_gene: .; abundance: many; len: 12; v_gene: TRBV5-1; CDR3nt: TGCGCCAGCAGCTTGGTTAGGGATGGCTACACCTTC; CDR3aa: CASSLVRDGYTF
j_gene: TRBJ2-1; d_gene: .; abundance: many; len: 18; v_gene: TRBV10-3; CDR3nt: TGTGCCATCAGTGATTCGACTCGCAATAAGGGCCACCTCAATGAGCAGTTCTTC; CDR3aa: CAISDSTRNKGHLNEQFF
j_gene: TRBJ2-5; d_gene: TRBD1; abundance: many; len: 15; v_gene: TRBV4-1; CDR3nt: TGCGCCAGCAGCCAAGACACGACAGGGGGAGAGACCCAGTACTTC; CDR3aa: CASSQDTTGGETQYF
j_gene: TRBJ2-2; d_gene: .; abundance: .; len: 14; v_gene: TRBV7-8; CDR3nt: TGTGCCAGCAGCCCGGACCTCAGGACCGGGGAGCTGTTTTTT; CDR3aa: CASSPDLRTGELFF
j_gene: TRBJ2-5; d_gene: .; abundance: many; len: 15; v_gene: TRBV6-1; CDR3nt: TGTGCCAGCAGTGAAGCCGCCCTAGCGCGGGAGACCCAGTACTTC; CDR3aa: CASSEAALARETQYF
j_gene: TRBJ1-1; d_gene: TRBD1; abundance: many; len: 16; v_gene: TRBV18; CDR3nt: TGTGCCAGCTCACCCGGGGTGGACAGGGCGAACACTGAAGCTTTCTTT; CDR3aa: CASSPGVDRANTEAFF
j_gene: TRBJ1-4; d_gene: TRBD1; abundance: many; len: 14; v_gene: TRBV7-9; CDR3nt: TGTGCCAGCAGCAATCGGGACAGTAATGAAAAACTGTTTTTT; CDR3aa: CASSNRDSNEKLFF
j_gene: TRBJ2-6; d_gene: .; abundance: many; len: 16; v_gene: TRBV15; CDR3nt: TGTGCCACCAGCAGAGATTTAGAGACTGGGGCCAACGTCCTGACTTTC; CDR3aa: CATSRDLETGANVLTF
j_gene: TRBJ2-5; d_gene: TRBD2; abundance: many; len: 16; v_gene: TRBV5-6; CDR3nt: TGTGCCAGCAGCTTGGCCAGCTCGGCGGGGGGGGAGACCCAGTACTTC; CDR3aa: CASSLASSAGGETQYF
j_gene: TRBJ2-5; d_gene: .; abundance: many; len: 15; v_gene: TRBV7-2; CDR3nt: TGTGCCAGCAGCAACCAGGGTACGGGACAAGAGACCCAGTACTTC; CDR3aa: CASSNQGTGQETQYF
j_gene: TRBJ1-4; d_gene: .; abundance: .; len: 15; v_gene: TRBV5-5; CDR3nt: .; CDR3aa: CASSASMGGEKLFFF
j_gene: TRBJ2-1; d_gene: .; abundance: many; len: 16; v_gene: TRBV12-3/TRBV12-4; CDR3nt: TGTGCCAGCAGTTTTCTCTCGGGGGAACGACACAATGAGCAGTTCTTC; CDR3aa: CASSFLSGERHNEQFF
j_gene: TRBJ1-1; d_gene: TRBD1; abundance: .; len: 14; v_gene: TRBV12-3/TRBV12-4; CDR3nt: TGTGCCAGCAGGCTGACAGGGGCGAACACTGAAGCTTTCTTT; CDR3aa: CASRLTGANTEAFF
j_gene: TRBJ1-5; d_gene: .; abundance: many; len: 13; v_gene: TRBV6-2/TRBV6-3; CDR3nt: TGTGCCAGCAGCGGGGGGGGGTTTCAGCCCCAGCATTTT; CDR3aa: CASSGGGFQPQHF
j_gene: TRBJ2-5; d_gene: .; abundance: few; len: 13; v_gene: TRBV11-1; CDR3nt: TGTGCCAGCAGCGTGCGGGGACGGGAGACCCAGTACTTC; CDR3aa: CASSVRGRETQYF
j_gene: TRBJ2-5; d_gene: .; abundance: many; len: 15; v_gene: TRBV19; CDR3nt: TGTGCCAGTAGTATATTCTTCTCGGGGCAAGAGACCCAGTACTTC; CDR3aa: CASSIFFSGQETQYF
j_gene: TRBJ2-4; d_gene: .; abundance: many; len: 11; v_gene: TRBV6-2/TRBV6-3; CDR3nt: TGTGCCAGCACCAGCGTGGACATTCAGTACTTC; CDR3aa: CASTSVDIQYF
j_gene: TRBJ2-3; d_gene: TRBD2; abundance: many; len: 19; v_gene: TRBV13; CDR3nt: TGTGCCAGCAGCCGTCCCTTCCGCGGGAGCGGGGGGGCCCCAGATACGCAGTATTTT; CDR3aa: CASSRPFRGSGGAPDTQYF
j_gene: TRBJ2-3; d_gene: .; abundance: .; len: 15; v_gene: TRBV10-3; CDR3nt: TGTGCCATCAGTGAGTCGATCGGCATATTAGATACGCAGTATTTT; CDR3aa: CAISESIGILDTQYF
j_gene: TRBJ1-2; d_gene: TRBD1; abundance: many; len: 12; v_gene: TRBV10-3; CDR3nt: TGTGCCATCCCGTCGACAGGGATTGGCTACACCTTC; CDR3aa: CAIPSTGIGYTF
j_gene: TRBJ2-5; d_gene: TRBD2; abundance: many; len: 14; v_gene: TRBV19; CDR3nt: TGTGCCAGTAGTCCCCGGACTAGGGGAGAGACCCAGTACTTC; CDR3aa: CASSPRTRGETQYF
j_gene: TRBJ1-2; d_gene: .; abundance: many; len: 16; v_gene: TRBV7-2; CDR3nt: TGTGCCAGCAGCCCGGATAGCCCCCGGGTTTTCTATGGCTACACCTTC; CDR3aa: CASSPDSPRVFYGYTF
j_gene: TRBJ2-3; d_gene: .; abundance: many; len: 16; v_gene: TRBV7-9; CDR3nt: TGTGCCAGCAGCGTATACCGGGACCGCAGCACAGATACGCAGTATTTT; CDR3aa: CASSVYRDRSTDTQYF